These 22 T cell receptor beta chains were sequenced from one sample in a study of metastatic and nonmetastatic thyroid tumors. MiXCR reprocessed the PCR reads for TCRdb. The profile covers fewer than 20,000 clones, with less than 20% appearing a single time and approximately 15% taken by the ten largest. Thyroid surgery was performed in patients who had received no treatment beforehand. Sequenced: blood. Receptors were obtained from a female donor with papillary thyroid cancer or a benign thyroid nodule (not recorded which). Some clones in this sample may be carry-over from other donors' samples.

Within the sample, this clone is medium-sized. The V and J genes are TRBV20-1 and TRBJ1-5, with 7 bases identical to TRBD1. The CDR3 contains 14 residues. Per germline, CDR1 DFQATT and CDR2 SNEGSKA (reference sequence). V shed 2 bases and J 8 bases; nucleotides not matched to a gene: 9. CDR3 in amino acids: CSARNRGPGEPQHF. The DNA of the CDR3 is TGCAGTGCTAGAAACAGGGGCCCTGGTGAGCCCCAGCATTTT.

The table lists this clone with a few counts. The chain joins TRBV28 to TRBJ2-2, with D uncertain. CDR3 length: 11 residues. Trimming took 6 bases from V and 7 from J, leaving 6 bases between them. Germline values: CDR1 MDHEN, CDR2 SYDVKM. CDR3: CASRGHGELFF. The CDR3 DNA reads as TGTGCCAGCAGGGGCCACGGGGAGCTGTTTTTT.

The V gene is TRBV28, the J gene TRBJ2-5; D unclear. This CDR3 has 12 amino acids. Deletions cut 8 bases from V and 1 base from J, with 8 bases between. Germline CDR1 and CDR2: MDHEN and SYDVKM. The CDR3 DNA reads TGTGCCAGCGGTATGGGCCAAGAGACCCAGTACTTC. This sequence encodes CASGMGQETQYF.

The chain is built from TRBV6-5 and TRBJ1-6, with TRBD1 identical over 9 bases. The CDR3 is 15 residues long. Germline V gene data show CDR1 as MNHEY and CDR2 as SVGAGI. The V gene end was trimmed by 3 bases and the J gene end by 9 bases; junction bases not matched to a gene: 6. CDR3: CASSYDGTGTSPLHF. Written as DNA, the CDR3 is TGTGCCAGCAGTTATGATGGGACAGGGACTTCACCCCTCCACTTT.

This clone was observed at least ten times. The chain combines TRBV2 with TRBJ2-2, with 9 bases fitting TRBD1. The CDR3 loop spans 15 amino acids. The V and J ends lost 0 bases and 5 bases, in that order; junction bases with no gene match: 1. In germline, CDR1 is SNHLY, CDR2 FYNNEI. Here the CDR3 DNA reads TGTGCCAGCAGTGAAGCGACAGGGGGGACCGGGGAGCTGTTTTTT. It is translated as CASSEATGGTGELFF.

This clone was detected many times. The chain has TRBV7-9 and TRBJ2-3; D not certain. This CDR3 region has 12 residues. The V gene lost 2 bases and the J gene lost 4 bases, with 4 bases spanning the gap. Germline V gene lookup returns CDR1 SEHNR and CDR2 FQNEAQ (reference sequence). CDR3 in amino acids: CASSLSADTQYF. In DNA form, the CDR3 reads TGTGCCAGCAGCTTATCTGCAGATACGCAGTATTTT.

The chain joins TRBV15 to TRBJ1-1; D not certain. Trimming stripped 4 bases from V and 2 bases from J, with 14 bases between. Germline CDR1 reads LNHNV; CDR2 reads YYDKDF (reference sequence). This CDR3 is built from 15 residues. The CDR3 coding sequence is TGTGCCACCAGCACCCGTTCCGGTGGAAACACTGAAGCTTTCTTT. Its translation: CATSTRSGGNTEAFF.

Remarks on this clone: One end of the junction is discordant with germline, which a read error may explain. The chain employs TRBV2 and TRBJ2-2; 9 bases align to TRBD1. CDR1 SNHLY and CDR2 FYNNEI come from the germline V gene. The CDR3 totals 17 residues. The CDR3 DNA reads as TGTGCCAGCAGTGTGACAGGGGGTTCCGCGAACACCGGGGGGCTGTTTTTT. As protein: CASSVTGGSANTGGLFF.

There are many counts of this clone. This chain uses TRBV11-2 with TRBJ2-3, with TRBD1 matching 8 bases. The V gene's germline CDR1 is SGHAT and CDR2 FQNNGV. The CDR3 has 15 amino acids. The V segment lost 1 base and the J segment 9 bases; nucleotides outside the gene matches: 9. The CDR3 DNA follows: TGTGCCAGCAGCTTAGTTCAGGGGGCGAAGAGGACGCAGTATTTT. It translates to CASSLVQGAKRTQYF.

This clone was seen at least ten times. The rearrangement joins TRBV3-1 to TRBJ2-3, with 7 bases aligning to TRBD2. Trimming at V came to 4 bases and at J to 6 bases, leaving 7 bases not matched to a gene. The germline V gene has CDR1 LGHDT and CDR2 YNNKEL (reference sequence). The CDR3 covers 14 residues. CDR3 coding DNA: TGTGCCAGCAGCCTCGGGACTACATCCGATACGCAGTATTTT. It is translated as CASSLGTTSDTQYF.

This clone was observed a handful of times. The V and J genes are TRBV6-2 or TRBV6-3 and TRBJ2-7; D remains unclear. This CDR3 region has 14 residues. Germline V CDR1 and CDR2: MNHEY, SVGEGT. Deletions cut 3 bases from V and 3 bases from J, with 12 bases between. The chain's CDR3 is CASSYAPLIYEQYF. CDR3 coding DNA: TGTGCCAGCAGTTATGCTCCACTTATCTACGAGCAGTACTTC.

This clone was picked up many times. The junction differs from germline at one of its ends, possibly a read error. The sample has other DNA sequences that encode this CDR3 too. The chain carries TRBV6-1 and TRBJ1-1, with 8 positions matching TRBD1. This CDR3 has 12 residues. The germline V gene has CDR1 MNHNS and CDR2 SASEGT. The CDR3 DNA reads TGTGCCAGCAGCACAGGGGGAACTGAAGCTTTCTTC. Its protein is CASSTGGTEAFF.

This clone is deemed medium-sized. The chain joins TRBV11-2 to TRBJ2-2; 10 bases are shared with TRBD1. Germline lookup yields CDR1 SGHAT and CDR2 FQNNGV. The trim removed 1 base at V and 4 bases at J, leaving 3 bases unmatched. The CDR3 has 16 amino acids. The CDR3 sequence: CASSLGDRGLTGELFF. The CDR3 coding sequence is TGTGCCAGCAGCTTAGGAGACAGGGGGCTCACCGGGGAGCTGTTTTTT. The whole variable domain, filled in from reference TRBV11-2 and TRBJ2-2, reads EAGVAQSPRYKIIEKRQSVAFWCNPISGHATLYWYQQILGQGPKLLIQFQNNGVVDDSQLPKDRFSAERLKGVDSTLKIQPAKLEDSAVYLCASSLGDRGLTGELFFGEGSRLTVL.

Notes on this clone: A clone one base away is much larger, so this may be a read error. This rearrangement joins TRBV5-5 to TRBJ2-7; D ambiguous. The CDR3 runs 14 residues. Germline V lookup: CDR1 SGHKS, CDR2 YYEKEE (reference sequence). The CDR3 DNA reads TGTGCCAGCATCTTGTTGAGCCTTTCCTACGAGCAGTACTTC. Amino acids: CASILLSLSYEQYF.

This clone was seen repeatedly, ten times or more. The same CDR3 also results from other DNA sequences found in this sample. The chain uses TRBV6-1 and TRBJ1-2, with D possibly matching TRBD1 (5 bases). CDR3 length equals 12 residues. Germline CDR1 is MNHNS and CDR2 is SASEGT. V lost 10 bases and J 4 bases, leaving 13 bases between the germline ends. The CDR3 bases are TGTGCCAATTCACAGGACCTCTATGGCTACACCTTC. This sequence encodes CANSQDLYGYTF.

This clone came up many times. The chain couples TRBV6-1 to TRBJ1-5; 7 positions match TRBD1. The CDR3 consists of 14 residues. The trim removed 5 bases at V and 5 bases at J, leaving 6 bases unmatched. Germline values: CDR1 MNHNS, CDR2 SASEGT. CDR3 region: CASSLRGGDQPQHF. The CDR3 coding sequence is TGTGCCAGCAGTCTCAGGGGGGGAGATCAGCCCCAGCATTTT.

This clone was recorded once. The chain carries TRBV20-1 and TRBJ1-1; D is unclear. Germline V gives CDR1 DFQATT, CDR2 SNEGSKA (reference sequence). The CDR3 loop spans 13 amino acids. V lost 6 bases to trimming and J lost 0 bases, with 11 bases between them. The CDR3 reads CSAKGRMNTEAFF. CDR3 nucleotide sequence: TGCAGTGCGAAGGGTCGGATGAACACTGAAGCTTTCTTT.

This clone is termed medium-sized. This chain uses TRBV6-6 with TRBJ2-3; D might be TRBD2 (6 bases). This CDR3 comprises 19 residues. Germline loops: CDR1 MNHNY, CDR2 SVGAGI (reference sequence). V shed 4 bases and J shed 2 bases, with 25 bases lying between them. CDR3 DNA sequence: TGTGCCAGCAGTTCACAGAAGGGTAGACGCGGGGCGTCCACAGATACGCAGTATTTT. Translating gives CASSSQKGRRGASTDTQYF.

Sample share makes this clone medium-sized (0.01 to 0.1%). The chain couples TRBV28 to TRBJ2-7; a weak D match, TRBD1 (6 bases). The CDR3 covers 12 residues. The germline CDR1 and CDR2 sequences are MDHEN and SYDVKM. CDR3 nucleotide sequence: TGTGAGACCCGGGACACTTTTTACGAGCAGTACTTC. This gives the protein CETRDTFYEQYF. Together with reference TRBV28 and TRBJ2-7, the CDR3 gives the full variable domain: DVKVTQSSRYLVKRTGEKVFLECVQDMDHENMFWYRQDPGLGLRLIYFSYDVKMKEKGDIPEGYSVSREKKERFSLILESASTNQTSMYLCETRDTFYEQYFGPGTRLTVT.

This clone was seen many times. This sequence joins TRBV4-1 and TRBJ2-1; possible D gene TRBD2, 5 bases. With 3 bases removed from V and 6 bases from J, the gap between germline ends came to 12 bases. This CDR3 has 14 amino acids. Germline CDR1 reads MGHRA; CDR2 reads YSYEKL. The CDR3 loop is CASSQRTLGNEQFF. The CDR3 region has the DNA TGCGCCAGCAGCCAGAGGACTCTTGGCAATGAGCAGTTCTTC.

In its sample, this clone ranks as medium-sized (0.01 to 0.1%). The chain is built from TRBV24-1 and TRBJ2-3, with 8 bases lining up with TRBD2. V dropped 9 bases and J dropped 5; count of bases not matched to a gene: 0. The CDR3 covers 11 residues. Germline V gives CDR1 KGHDR, CDR2 SFDVKD. The CDR3 DNA sequence: TGTGCCACCCTAGCGGGAGATACGCAGTATTTT. Protein: CATLAGDTQYF.

This clone was observed many times. The rearrangement joins TRBV5-1 to TRBJ2-7; tentative D call: TRBD1 (6 bases). CDR1 is SGHRS and CDR2 is YFSETQ in the germline V gene. There are 15 residues in the CDR3. V lost 0 bases and J 3 bases, leaving 13 bases between the germline ends. The CDR3 sequence is CASSLDSDRLYEQYF. As DNA, the CDR3 is TGCGCCAGCAGCTTGGATTCGGACAGACTCTACGAGCAGTACTTC.